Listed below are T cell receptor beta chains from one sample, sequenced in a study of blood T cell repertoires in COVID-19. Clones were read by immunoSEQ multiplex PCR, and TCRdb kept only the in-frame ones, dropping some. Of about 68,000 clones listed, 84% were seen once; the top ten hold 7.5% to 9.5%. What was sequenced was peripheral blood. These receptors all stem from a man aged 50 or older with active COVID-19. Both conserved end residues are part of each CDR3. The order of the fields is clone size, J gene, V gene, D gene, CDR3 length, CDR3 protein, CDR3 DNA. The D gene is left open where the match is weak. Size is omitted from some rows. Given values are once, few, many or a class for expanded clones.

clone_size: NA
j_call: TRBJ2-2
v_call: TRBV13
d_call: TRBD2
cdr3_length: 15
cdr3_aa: CASSLPSGGTGELFF
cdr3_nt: TGTGCCAGCAGCTTACCCAGCGGGGGGACCGGGGAGCTGTTTTTT

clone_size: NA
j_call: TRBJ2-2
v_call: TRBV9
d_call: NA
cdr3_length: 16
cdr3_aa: CASSAARGANTGELFF
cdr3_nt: TGTGCCAGCAGCGCCGCCAGGGGTGCAAACACCGGGGAGCTGTTTTTT

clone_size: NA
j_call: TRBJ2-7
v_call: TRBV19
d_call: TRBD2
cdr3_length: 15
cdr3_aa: CASSKSGGKGYEQYF
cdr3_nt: TGTGCCAGTAGTAAGTCGGGGGGGAAAGGATACGAGCAGTACTTC

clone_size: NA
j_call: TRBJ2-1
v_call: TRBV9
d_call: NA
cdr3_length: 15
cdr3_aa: CASSEFGGPSNEQFF
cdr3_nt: TGTGCCAGCAGCGAGTTTGGAGGGCCATCCAATGAGCAGTTCTTC

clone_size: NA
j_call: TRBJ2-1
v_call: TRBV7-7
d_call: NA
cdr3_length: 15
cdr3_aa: CASSLDPKGHNEQFF
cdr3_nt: TGTGCCAGCAGCTTAGACCCTAAGGGGCACAATGAGCAGTTCTTC

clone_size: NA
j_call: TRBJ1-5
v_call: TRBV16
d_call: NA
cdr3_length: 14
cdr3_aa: CASSQSGVNQPQHF
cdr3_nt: TGTGCCAGCAGCCAATCGGGAGTTAATCAGCCCCAGCATTTT

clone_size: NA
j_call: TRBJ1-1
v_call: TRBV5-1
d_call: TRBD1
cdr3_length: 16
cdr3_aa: CASRVTGGGQRTEAFF
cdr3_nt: TGCGCCAGCAGGGTGACAGGGGGAGGCCAGCGCACTGAAGCTTTCTTT

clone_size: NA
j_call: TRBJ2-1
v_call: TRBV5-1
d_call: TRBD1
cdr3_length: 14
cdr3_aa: CASSFRGPGDEQFF
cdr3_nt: TGCGCCAGCAGCTTCAGGGGGCCTGGGGATGAGCAGTTCTTC

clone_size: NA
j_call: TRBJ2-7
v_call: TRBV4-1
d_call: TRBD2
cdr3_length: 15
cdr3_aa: CASSQRAASSGEQYF
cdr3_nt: TGCGCCAGCAGCCAACGCGCGGCGTCTAGCGGGGAGCAGTACTTC

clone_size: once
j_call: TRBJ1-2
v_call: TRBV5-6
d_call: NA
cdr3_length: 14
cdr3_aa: CASSLEAQVYGYTF
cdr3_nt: TGTGCCAGCAGCTTGGAGGCACAGGTTTATGGCTACACCTTC

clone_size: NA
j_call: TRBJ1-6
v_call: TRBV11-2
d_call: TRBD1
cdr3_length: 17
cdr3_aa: CASSSPQSGQNNSPLHF
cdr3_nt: TGTGCCAGCAGCTCCCCGCAATCGGGACAGAATAATTCACCCCTCCACTTT

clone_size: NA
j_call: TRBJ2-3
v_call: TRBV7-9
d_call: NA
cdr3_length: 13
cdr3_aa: CASSLVGGDTQYF
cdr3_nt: TGTGCCAGCAGCTTAGTCGGAGGAGATACGCAGTATTTT

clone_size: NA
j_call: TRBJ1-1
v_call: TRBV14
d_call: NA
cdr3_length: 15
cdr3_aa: CASSQKQGPYGEAFF
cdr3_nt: TGTGCCAGCAGCCAAAAACAGGGACCATATGGTGAAGCTTTCTTT

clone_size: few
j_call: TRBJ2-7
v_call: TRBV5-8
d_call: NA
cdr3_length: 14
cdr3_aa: CASSRTFGAYEQYF
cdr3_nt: TGTGCCAGCAGCCGTACTTTCGGAGCCTACGAGCAGTACTTC

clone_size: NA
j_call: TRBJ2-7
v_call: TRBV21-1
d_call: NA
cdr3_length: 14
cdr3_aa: CASSKPRTGELEYF
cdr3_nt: TGTGCCAGCAGCAAACCCAGGACAGGGGAACTAGAATACTTC

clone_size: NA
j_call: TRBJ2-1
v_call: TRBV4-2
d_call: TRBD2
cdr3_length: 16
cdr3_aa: CASSQFLSGAGNEQFF
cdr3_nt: TGTGCCAGCAGCCAATTTCTCAGCGGGGCTGGCAATGAGCAGTTCTTC

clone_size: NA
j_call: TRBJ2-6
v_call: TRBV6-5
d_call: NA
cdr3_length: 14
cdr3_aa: CASSRGGGANVLTF
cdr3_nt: TGTGCCAGCAGTCGCGGTGGTGGGGCCAACGTCCTGACTTTC

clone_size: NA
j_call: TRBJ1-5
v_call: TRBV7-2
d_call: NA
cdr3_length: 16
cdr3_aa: CASAIREGGSNQPQHF
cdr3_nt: TGTGCCAGCGCGATTAGGGAAGGGGGAAGCAATCAGCCCCAGCATTTT

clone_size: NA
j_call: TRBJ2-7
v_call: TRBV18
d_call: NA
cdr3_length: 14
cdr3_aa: CASSPRGAPYEQYF
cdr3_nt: TGTGCCAGCTCACCACGTGGGGCCCCCTACGAGCAGTACTTC

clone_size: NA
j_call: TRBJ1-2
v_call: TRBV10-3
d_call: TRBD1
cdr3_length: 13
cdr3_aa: CAIWDRSVDGYTF
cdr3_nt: TGTGCCATTTGGGACAGGTCGGTAGATGGCTACACCTTC

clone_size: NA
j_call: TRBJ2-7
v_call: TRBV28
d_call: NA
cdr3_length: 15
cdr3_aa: CASSRAGDNSYEQYF
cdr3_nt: TGTGCCAGCAGCCGGGCCGGGGACAACTCCTACGAGCAGTACTTC

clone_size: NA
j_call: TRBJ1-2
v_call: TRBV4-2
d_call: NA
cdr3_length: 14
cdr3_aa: CASSQVQVFDGYTF
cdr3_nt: TGTGCCAGCAGCCAAGTGCAGGTATTCGATGGCTACACCTTC

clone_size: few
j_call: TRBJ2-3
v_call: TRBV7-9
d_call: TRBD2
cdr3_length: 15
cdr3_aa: CASSRAGGGTDTQYF
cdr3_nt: TGTGCCAGCAGCCGGGCCGGGGGGGGCACAGATACGCAGTATTTT

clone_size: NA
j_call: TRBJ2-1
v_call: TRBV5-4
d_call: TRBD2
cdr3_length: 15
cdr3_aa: CASSFGLAGGNEQFF
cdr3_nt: TGTGCCAGCAGCTTCGGACTAGCGGGGGGTAATGAGCAGTTCTTC

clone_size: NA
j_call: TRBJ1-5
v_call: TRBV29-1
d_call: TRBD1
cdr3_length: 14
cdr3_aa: CSVSIGQGGQPQHF
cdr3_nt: TGCAGCGTTTCAATCGGACAGGGGGGCCAGCCCCAGCATTTT

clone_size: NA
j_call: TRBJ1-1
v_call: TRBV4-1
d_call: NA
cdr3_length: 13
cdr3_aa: CASSQDRNTEAFF
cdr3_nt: TGCGCCAGCAGCCAAGACAGGAACACTGAAGCTTTCTTT

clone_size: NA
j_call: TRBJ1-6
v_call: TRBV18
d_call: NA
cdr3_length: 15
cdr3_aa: CASSEYRDYNSPLHF
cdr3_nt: TGTGCCAGCTCCGAGTACAGGGATTATAATTCACCCCTCCACTTT

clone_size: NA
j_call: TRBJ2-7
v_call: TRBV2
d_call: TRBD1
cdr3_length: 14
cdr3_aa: CASSGTGMSYEQYF
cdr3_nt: TGTGCCAGCAGTGGGACAGGCATGTCCTACGAGCAGTACTTC

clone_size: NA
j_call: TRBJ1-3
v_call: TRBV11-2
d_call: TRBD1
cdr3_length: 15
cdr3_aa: CASRDNRGPGNTIYF
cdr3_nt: TGTGCCAGCAGAGATAACAGGGGCCCGGGAAACACCATATATTTT